Detailed here is one TCR beta chain. These data are taken from a study of T cell responses to AZD1222 COVID-19 vaccine. Germline V gene sequence: CDR1 KGHDR, CDR2 SFDVKD. V was trimmed by 4 bases and J by 2 bases, leaving 1 base between them. The CDR3 consists of 11 residues. The data were produced by immunoSEQ multiplex PCR, yet TCRdb's version contains in-frame clones alone and is incomplete. The sample contains about 70,000 clones, less than 85% of which appear only once. V and J are TRBV24-1 and TRBJ1-2; D is undetermined. The origin of this receptor is an adult in good health. The material sequenced was peripheral blood, taken on day 0 of AZD1222 vaccination. The chain's CDR3 is CATSDNYGYTF. CDR3 bases: TGTGCCACCAGTGACAACTATGGCTACACCTTC.